The clone carrying this T cell receptor (beta chain) was detected only a few times. What it binds is not known. These data are taken from a study of T cells after yellow fever vaccination. Whole-study findings and limits: Abundant contaminating clonotypes from the bulk population could appear in FACS-sorted repertoires. Post-booster samples contained most primary-vaccination clones (about 95% CD4, 88% CD8). Relatively few clonotypes were ones that appeared in both CD4 and CD8 compartments.

TCRdb passed the 5' RACE reads through MiXCR, listing each CDR3 protein once. The sample records roughly 300,000 distinct CDR3 sequences, 6.5% to 8.5% being singletons. The source material was PBMCs, sampled approximately 40 days after the first yellow fever vaccination. This TCR was recovered from a man aged 18-30 years who received the YFV17D yellow fever vaccine.

The CDR3 spells CSVEKDQVETQYF. The CDR3 DNA sequence: TGCAGCGTTGAAAAAGACCAGGTGGAGACCCAGTACTTC. The chain uses TRBV29-1 and TRBJ2-5; D ambiguous. V gave up 2 bases and J gave up 5 bases, with 12 bases separating them. This CDR3 region has 13 residues. Germline loops: CDR1 SQVTM, CDR2 ANQGSEA. Full variable domain (rest looked up from reference TRBV29-1 and TRBJ2-5): SAVISQKPSRDICQRGTSLTIQCQVDSQVTMMFWYRQQPGQSLTLIATANQGSEATYESGFVIDKFPISRPNLTFSTLTVSNMSPEDSSIYLCSVEKDQVETQYFGPGTRLLVL.